Listed below are T cell receptor beta chains from one sample, sequenced in a study of T cell responses to AZD1222 COVID-19 vaccine. Assay used: immunoSEQ multiplex PCR; TCRdb lists only in-frame clones, some missing. This sample yields some 100,000 clones, of which 90% are seen a single time; 1% to 1.5% belongs to the top ten. The material sequenced was peripheral blood, taken on day 0 of AZD1222 vaccination. These receptors were obtained from an adult in good health. Both conserved end residues are part of each CDR3. A D gene is named only where the DNA matches it firmly. Size values are once, few and many counts, or a class for expanded clones, and some rows have none.

CDR3 protein | CDR3 DNA | V gene | clone size | J gene | D gene
CASSEGYEQYF | TGTGCCAGTAGTGAGGGCTACGAGCAGTACTTC | TRBV19 | - | TRBJ2-7 | -
CASSQDINRDSGYTF | TGCGCCAGCAGCCAAGATATTAATAGGGACAGCGGCTACACCTTC | TRBV4-1 | - | TRBJ1-2 | TRBD1
CASLQGPVSYEQYF | TGTGCCAGTCTTCAGGGGCCGGTGAGCTACGAGCAGTACTTC | TRBV28 | few | TRBJ2-7 | -
CASAVPSGILHYNEQFF | TGTGCCAGCGCCGTCCCCTCAGGGATTCTCCATTACAATGAGCAGTTCTTC | TRBV25-1 | - | TRBJ2-1 | -
CASSNRGNEQFF | TGTGCCAGTAGTAACCGGGGGAATGAGCAGTTCTTC | TRBV19 | - | TRBJ2-1 | -
CASSRGNSGANVLTF | TGCGCCAGCAGCAGGGGGAACTCTGGGGCCAACGTCCTGACTTTC | TRBV5-1 | - | TRBJ2-6 | -
CASSLMGLNTGELFF | TGTGCCAGCAGCTTGATGGGACTCAACACCGGGGAGCTGTTTTTT | TRBV7-9 | - | TRBJ2-2 | -
CASSFEIRPTGELFF | TGTGCCAGCAGTTTCGAGATCCGCCCCACCGGGGAGCTGTTTTTT | TRBV27 | - | TRBJ2-2 | -
CASSLAPSGDRPYEQYF | TGCGCCAGCAGCTTGGCCCCTAGCGGGGACCGACCCTACGAGCAGTACTTC | TRBV5-1 | - | TRBJ2-7 | TRBD2
CASKPDSNQPQHF | TGTGCCAGCAAGCCCGATAGCAATCAGCCCCAGCATTTT | TRBV2 | - | TRBJ1-5 | -
CASSLTVGTLHF | TGTGCCAGCAGCTTAACGGTTGGTACCCTCCACTTT | TRBV7-9 | - | TRBJ1-6 | -
CAIRLGARGYTF | TGTGCCATCCGGTTAGGTGCCCGCGGCTACACCTTC | TRBV28 | - | TRBJ1-2 | -
CASSLVRGTEETQYF | TGTGCCAGCAGTTTAGTGAGGGGGACCGAAGAGACCCAGTACTTC | TRBV28 | - | TRBJ2-5 | -
CASSYAHSFFNYGYTF | TGTGCCAGCAGTTACGCCCACAGCTTCTTTAACTATGGCTACACCTTC | TRBV6-5 | - | TRBJ1-2 | -
CATSDPGQGHETQYF | TGTGCCACCAGTGATCCAGGTCAAGGTCACGAGACCCAGTACTTC | TRBV24-1 | - | TRBJ2-5 | -
CASSRRGGQSDKQFF | TGTGCCAGCAGCAGACGGGGGGGCCAGTCTGATAAGCAGTTCTTC | TRBV11-2 | - | TRBJ2-1 | TRBD2
CASSPYGTGTFRRGYTF | TGTGCCAGCAGCCCCTACGGGACAGGGACGTTTCGTCGTGGCTACACCTTC | TRBV5-6 | - | TRBJ1-2 | TRBD1